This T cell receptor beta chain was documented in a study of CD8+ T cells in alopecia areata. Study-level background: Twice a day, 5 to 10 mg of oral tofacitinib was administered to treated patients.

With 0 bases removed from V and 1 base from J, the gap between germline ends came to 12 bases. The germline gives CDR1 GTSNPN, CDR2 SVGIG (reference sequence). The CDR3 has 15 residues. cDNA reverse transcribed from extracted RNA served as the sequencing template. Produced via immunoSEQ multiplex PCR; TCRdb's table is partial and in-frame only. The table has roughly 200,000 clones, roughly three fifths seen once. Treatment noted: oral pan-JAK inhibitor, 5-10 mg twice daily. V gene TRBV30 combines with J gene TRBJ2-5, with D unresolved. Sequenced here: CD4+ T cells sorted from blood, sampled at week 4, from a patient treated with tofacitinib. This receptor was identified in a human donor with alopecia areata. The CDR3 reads CAWSVPTGSQETQYF. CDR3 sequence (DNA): TGTGCCTGGAGTGTACCAACGGGCTCCCAAGAGACCCAGTACTTC. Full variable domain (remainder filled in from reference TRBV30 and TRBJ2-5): SQTIHQWPATLVQPVGSPLSLECTVEGTSNPNLYWYRQAAGRGLQLLFYSVGIGQISSEVPQNLSASRPQDRQFILSSKKLLLSDSGFYLCAWSVPTGSQETQYFGPGTRLLVL.